This T cell receptor beta chain was identified during a study of shared clonotypes between healthy human individuals. The overall study: The plates for each donor numbered three CD4 naive, three CD4 memory, two CD8 naive and one CD8 memory. General study results and limits: Large depth notwithstanding, sorted-subset sequencing proved incomplete by rarefaction.

With respect to this clone: Its antigen is as yet unknown.

The study ran the assay at deep level. Assay: immunoSEQ multiplex PCR; the TCRdb copy retains only in-frame clones and omits some. The sample includes approximately 2,000,000 clones, 80% to 95% of them seen just once. CDR1 SGHDT and CDR2 YYEEEE come from the germline V gene. Trimming shortened V by 1 base and J by 4 bases, and 23 bases separated the two germline ends. This CDR3 contains 18 residues. The sequenced sample was naive CD4+ T cells from PBMCs. As for subset: CD45RA+ positively selected. The source of this sequence is a man younger than 35 in good health. Some clones in this sample may be carry-over from other donors' samples. The chain has TRBV5-6 and TRBJ1-2, with a tentative D call TRBD1 (6 bases). The CDR3 protein is CASSLHGGEETHTYGYTF. DNA for the CDR3: TGTGCCAGCAGCTTGCACGGGGGCGAAGAAACCCACACCTATGGCTACACCTTC.